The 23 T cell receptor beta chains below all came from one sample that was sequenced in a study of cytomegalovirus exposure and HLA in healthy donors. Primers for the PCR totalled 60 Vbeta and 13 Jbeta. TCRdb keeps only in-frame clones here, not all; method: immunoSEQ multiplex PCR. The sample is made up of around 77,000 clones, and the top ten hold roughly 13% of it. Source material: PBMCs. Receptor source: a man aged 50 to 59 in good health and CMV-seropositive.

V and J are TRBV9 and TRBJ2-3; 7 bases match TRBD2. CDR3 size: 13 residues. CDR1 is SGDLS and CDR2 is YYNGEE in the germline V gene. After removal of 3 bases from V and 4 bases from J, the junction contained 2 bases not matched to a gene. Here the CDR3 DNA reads TGTGCCAGCAGCGGGACTAGTTCAGATACGCAGTATTTT. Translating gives CASSGTSSDTQYF.

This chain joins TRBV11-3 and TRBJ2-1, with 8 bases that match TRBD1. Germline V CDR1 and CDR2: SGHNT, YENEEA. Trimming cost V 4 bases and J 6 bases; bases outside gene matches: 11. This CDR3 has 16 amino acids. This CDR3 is CASSSSRTGRANEQFF. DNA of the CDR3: TGTGCCAGCAGCTCCTCTCGGACAGGGCGAGCCAATGAGCAGTTCTTC.

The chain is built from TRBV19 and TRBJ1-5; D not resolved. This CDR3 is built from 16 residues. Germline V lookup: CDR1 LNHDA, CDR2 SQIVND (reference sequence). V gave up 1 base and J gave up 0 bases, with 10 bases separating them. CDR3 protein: CASSIVADYSNQPQHF. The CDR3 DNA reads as TGTGCCAGTAGTATAGTCGCGGATTATAGCAATCAGCCCCAGCATTTT.

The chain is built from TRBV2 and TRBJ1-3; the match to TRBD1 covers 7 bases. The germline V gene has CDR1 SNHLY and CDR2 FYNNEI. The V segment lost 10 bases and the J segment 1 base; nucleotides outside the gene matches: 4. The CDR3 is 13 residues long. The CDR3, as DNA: TGTGCCACCCTGACAGGGTCTGGAAACACCATATATTTT. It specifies CATLTGSGNTIYF.

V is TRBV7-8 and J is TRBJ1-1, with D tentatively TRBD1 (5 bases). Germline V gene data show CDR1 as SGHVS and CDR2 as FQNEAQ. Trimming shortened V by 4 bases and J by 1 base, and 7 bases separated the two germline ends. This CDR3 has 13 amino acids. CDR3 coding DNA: TGTGCCAGCAGCTGGGGCACGAACACTGAAGCTTTCTTT. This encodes CASSWGTNTEAFF.

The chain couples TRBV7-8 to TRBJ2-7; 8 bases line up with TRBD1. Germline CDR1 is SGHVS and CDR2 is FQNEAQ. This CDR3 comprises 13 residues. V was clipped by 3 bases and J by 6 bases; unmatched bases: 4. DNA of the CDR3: TGTGCCAGCAGCTTGAAAGGACAGGGCGAGCAGTACTTC. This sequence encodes CASSLKGQGEQYF. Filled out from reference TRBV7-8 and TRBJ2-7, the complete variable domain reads GAGVSQSPRYKVAKRGQDVALRCDPISGHVSLFWYQQALGQGPEFLTYFQNEAQLDKSGLPSDRFFAERPEGSVSTLKIQRTQQEDSAVYLCASSLKGQGEQYFGPGTRLTVT.

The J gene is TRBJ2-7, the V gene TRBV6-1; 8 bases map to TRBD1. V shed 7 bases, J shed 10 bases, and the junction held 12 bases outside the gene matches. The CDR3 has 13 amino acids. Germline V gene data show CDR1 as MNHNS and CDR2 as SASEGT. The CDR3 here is CASNQDRALGQYV. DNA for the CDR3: TGTGCCAGCAACCAGGACAGGGCGCTAGGACAGTACGTC.

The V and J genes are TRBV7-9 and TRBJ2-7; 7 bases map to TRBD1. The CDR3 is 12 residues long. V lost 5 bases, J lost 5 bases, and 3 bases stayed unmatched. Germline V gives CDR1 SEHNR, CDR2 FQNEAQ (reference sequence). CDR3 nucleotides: TGTGCCAGCAGCAGGGGACAGAACGAGCAGTACTTC. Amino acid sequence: CASSRGQNEQYF.

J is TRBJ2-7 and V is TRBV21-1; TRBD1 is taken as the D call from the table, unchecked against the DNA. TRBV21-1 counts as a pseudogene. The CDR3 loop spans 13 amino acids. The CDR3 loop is CASSKGTRYEQYF. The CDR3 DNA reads TGTGCCAGCAGCAAAGGAACACGCTACGAGCAGTACTTC.

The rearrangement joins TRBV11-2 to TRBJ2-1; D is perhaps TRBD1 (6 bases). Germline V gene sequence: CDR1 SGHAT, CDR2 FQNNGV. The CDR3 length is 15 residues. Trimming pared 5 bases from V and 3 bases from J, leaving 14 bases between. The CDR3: CASSPRGGDYNEQFF. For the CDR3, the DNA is TGTGCCAGCAGCCCCAGGGGCGGAGACTACAATGAGCAGTTCTTC. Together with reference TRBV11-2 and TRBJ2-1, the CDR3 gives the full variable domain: EAGVAQSPRYKIIEKRQSVAFWCNPISGHATLYWYQQILGQGPKLLIQFQNNGVVDDSQLPKDRFSAERLKGVDSTLKIQPAKLEDSAVYLCASSPRGGDYNEQFFGPGTRLTVL.

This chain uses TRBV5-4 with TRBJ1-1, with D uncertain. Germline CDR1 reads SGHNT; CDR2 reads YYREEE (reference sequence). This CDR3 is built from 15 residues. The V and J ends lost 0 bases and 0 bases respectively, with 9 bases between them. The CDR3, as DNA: TGTGCCAGCAGCTTGGCCGGCGGAATGAACACTGAAGCTTTCTTT. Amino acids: CASSLAGGMNTEAFF.

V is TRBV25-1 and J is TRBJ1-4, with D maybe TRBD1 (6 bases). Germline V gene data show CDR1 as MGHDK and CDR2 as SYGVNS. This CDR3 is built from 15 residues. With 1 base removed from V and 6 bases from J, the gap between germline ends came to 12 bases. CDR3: CASSEFWGQYEKLFF. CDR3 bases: TGTGCCAGCAGTGAATTTTGGGGGCAGTATGAAAAACTGTTTTTT. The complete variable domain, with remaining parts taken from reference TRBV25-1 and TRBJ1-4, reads EADIYQTPRYLVIGTGKKITLECSQTMGHDKMYWYQQDPGMELHLIHYSYGVNSTEKGDLSSESTVSRIRTEHFPLTLESARPSHTSQYLCASSEFWGQYEKLFFGSGTQLSVL.

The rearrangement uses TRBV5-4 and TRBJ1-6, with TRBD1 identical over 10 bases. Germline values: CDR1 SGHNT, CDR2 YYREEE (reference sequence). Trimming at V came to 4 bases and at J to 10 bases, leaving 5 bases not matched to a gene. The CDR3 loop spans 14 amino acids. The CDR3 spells CASSLTGGGSPLHF. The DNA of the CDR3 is TGTGCCAGCAGCCTGACAGGGGGCGGGTCACCCCTCCACTTT.

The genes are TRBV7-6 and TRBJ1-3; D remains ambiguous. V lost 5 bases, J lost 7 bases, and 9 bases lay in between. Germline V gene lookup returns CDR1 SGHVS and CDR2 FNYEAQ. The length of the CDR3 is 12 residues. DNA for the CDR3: TGTGCCAGCAGCCCCCCGGGGAACACCATATATTTT. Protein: CASSPPGNTIYF.

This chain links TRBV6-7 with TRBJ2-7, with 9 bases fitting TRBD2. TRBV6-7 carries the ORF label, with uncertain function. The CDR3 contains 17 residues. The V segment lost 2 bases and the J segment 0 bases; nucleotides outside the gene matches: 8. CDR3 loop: CASSYRGVAGDSYEQYV. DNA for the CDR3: TGTGCCAGCAGTTACCGGGGAGTAGCGGGGGACTCCTACGAGCAGTACGTC.

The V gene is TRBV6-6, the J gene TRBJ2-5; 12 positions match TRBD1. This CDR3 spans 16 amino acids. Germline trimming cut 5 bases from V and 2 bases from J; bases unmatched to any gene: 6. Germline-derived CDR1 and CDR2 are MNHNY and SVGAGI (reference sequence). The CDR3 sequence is CASSHRDRGPQETQYF. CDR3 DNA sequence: TGTGCCAGCAGTCACCGGGACAGGGGGCCTCAAGAGACCCAGTACTTC.

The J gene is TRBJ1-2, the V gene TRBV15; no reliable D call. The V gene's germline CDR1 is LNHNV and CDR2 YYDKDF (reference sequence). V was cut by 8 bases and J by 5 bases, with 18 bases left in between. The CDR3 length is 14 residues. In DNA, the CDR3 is TGTGCCACCCAACTTGGAGGAGACCCTTATGGCTACACCTTC. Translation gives CATQLGGDPYGYTF.

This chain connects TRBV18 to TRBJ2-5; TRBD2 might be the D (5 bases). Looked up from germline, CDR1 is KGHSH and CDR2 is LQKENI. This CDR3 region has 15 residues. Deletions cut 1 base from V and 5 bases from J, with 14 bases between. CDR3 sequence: CASSPQGAGSETQYF. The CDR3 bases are TGTGCCAGCTCACCACAGGGAGCTGGGTCCGAGACCCAGTACTTC. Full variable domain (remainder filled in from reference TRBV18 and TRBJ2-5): NAGVMQNPRHLVRRRGQEARLRCSPMKGHSHVYWYRQLPEEGLKFMVYLQKENIIDESGMPKERFSAEFPKEGPSILRIQQVVRGDSAAYFCASSPQGAGSETQYFGPGTRLLVL.

The chain's CDR3 is CASSEVGGGGYEQYF. CDR3 DNA: TGTGCCAGCAGTGAAGTCGGGGGGGGAGGCTACGAGCAGTACTTC. V usage is TRBV6-1 and J usage is TRBJ2-7; 8 positions agree with TRBD2. The germline gives CDR1 MNHNS, CDR2 SASEGT. The trim removed 1 base at V and 3 bases at J, leaving 5 bases unmatched. The CDR3 runs to 15 residues.

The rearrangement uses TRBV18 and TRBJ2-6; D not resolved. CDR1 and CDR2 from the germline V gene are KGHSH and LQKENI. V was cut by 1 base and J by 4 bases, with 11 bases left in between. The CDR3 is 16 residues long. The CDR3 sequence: CASSPRRPEGANVLTF. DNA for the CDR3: TGTGCCAGCTCACCACGCAGGCCCGAGGGGGCCAACGTCCTGACTTTC. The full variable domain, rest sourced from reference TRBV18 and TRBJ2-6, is NAGVMQNPRHLVRRRGQEARLRCSPMKGHSHVYWYRQLPEEGLKFMVYLQKENIIDESGMPKERFSAEFPKEGPSILRIQQVVRGDSAAYFCASSPRRPEGANVLTFGAGSRLTVL.

The CDR3: CASSEEQFTDTQYF. The CDR3 nucleotides read TGTGCCAGCAGTGAAGAACAGTTCACAGATACGCAGTATTTT. The rearrangement links TRBV6-1 to TRBJ2-3; D gene uncertain. Per the germline V gene, CDR1 is MNHNS and CDR2 is SASEGT. The ends were cut back, 1 base at V and 2 bases at J, with 7 bases in the middle. The CDR3 contains 14 residues.

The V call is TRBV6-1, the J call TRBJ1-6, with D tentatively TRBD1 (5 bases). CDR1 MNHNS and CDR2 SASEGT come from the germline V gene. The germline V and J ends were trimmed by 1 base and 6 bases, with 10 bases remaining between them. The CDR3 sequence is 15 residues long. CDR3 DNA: TGTGCCAGCAGTGAAGGTTGGGGCGGTAATTCACCCCTCCACTTT. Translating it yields CASSEGWGGNSPLHF.

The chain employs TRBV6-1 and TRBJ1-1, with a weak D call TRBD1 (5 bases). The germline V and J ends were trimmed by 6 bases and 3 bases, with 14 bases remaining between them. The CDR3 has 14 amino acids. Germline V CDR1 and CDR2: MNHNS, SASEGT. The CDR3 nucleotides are TGTGCCAGCAGACTCGGCAGGGCGGACACTGAAGCTTTCTTT. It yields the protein CASRLGRADTEAFF.